This TCR gamma chain stems from a study of gamma-delta chains in newborns, infants, children. At the level of the study: Innate gammadelta T cells reportedly expand polyclonally right after birth, driven by microbial exposure, per the title.

This clone has a handful of counts. TCRdb re-called the reads through CATT. The profile shows about 470 gamma-chain clones, around 43% of them singletons. This CDR3 has 16 residues. The J segment lost 4 bases and the V segment lost 5 bases, leaving 13 bases of the junction unmatched. Per the germline V gene, CDR1 is VENAVY and CDR2 is YDSYNSRV. This chain links TRGV8 with TRGJP2. The sample consisted of blood. The TCR originated in a child who was a newborn, infant or young child, either healthy, febrile or measles-vaccinated (not recorded which). The CDR3 DNA follows: TGTGCCACCTGGGCCCAGCCCTATATTAGTGATTGGATCAAGACGTTT. Protein sequence: CATWAQPYISDWIKTF.